This section outlines one T cell receptor (beta chain) sequence together with its context. The antigen this receptor binds is unknown. No much larger clone is present one base from it, and per-base qualities are unavailable. The entry originates in a study of cytomegalovirus exposure and HLA in healthy donors (dated by TCRdb to the late 2010s). Study-wide context: According to an earlier analysis of 450 to 650 of the donors, some 170 million T cells yielded 117 million unique TCR beta sequences and less than 300 Gb of sequence data. The study combined high-throughput TCR immunosequencing, statistical association of individual TCRs with disease status, and machine learning to predict cytomegalovirus infection status. To study patterns of TCR occurrence, a later analysis re-analyzed previously published TCR beta repertoires from 600 to 750 donors and added high-resolution HLA genotyping. In a later genetic analysis, genome-wide SNP genotypes for about three fifths of the roughly 670 donors were used, and that subset was treated as a discovery cohort. Roughly 5 DR-DQ haplotypes were handled as single units for association and clustering because linkage in the cohort was strong. The number of donors typed differed by locus, with about 629-630 for A, B, C, DRB1 and DQB1, roughly 520 for DQA1, nearly 610 for DPA1, and some 450 for DPB1. Both class I and class II loci were covered by HLA typing, at four-digit resolution. The aim of the study was to test whether cataloging public T cell receptors could identify signatures of past pathogen exposure. Donor age, sex, ethnicity and CMV serostatus were compiled together with the repertoire data. All discovery cohort repertoires had been generated using a single sequencing platform. Among 300 to 450 genotyped donors of the cohort, an average of approximately 230,000 unique TCR beta nucleotide sequences were sequenced per donor, about a sixth of them non-productive. Of the roughly 390 genotyped donors, around 81% fell in the genetic ancestry cluster associated with self-reported Caucasian donors. An early release covering approximately 600 HLA-typed donors comprised 250 to 350 gigabases of sequencing data and 85 million or so unique TCR sequences. In the later analysis, no new phenotypic data were used to find candidate immune exposures; instead, reliance was placed on TCR beta sequences and their occurrence across donors. Along with the roughly 670-subject first cohort, a separate validation cohort of over a hundred different subjects was used. In an earlier analysis of roughly 600 of the donors, high-throughput TCR beta sequencing was used to judge whether each TCR beta V gene segment behaved as functional or pseudogenic. The study profiled the T cell repertoires of about 720 subjects by immunosequencing and related them to cytomegalovirus serostatus.

What the research found in general, with its limitations: Several of the top co-occurrence clusters appeared to be linked to parvovirus B19, influenza, CMV and Epstein-Barr virus, according to a later analysis. In a later genetic analysis, fewer N-insertions in productive TCRs were reported among donors in an Asian-associated ancestry cluster than the approximately 630-donor mean. In both the original and validation cohorts, the classifier was reported to diagnose cytomegalovirus status with high specificity and sensitivity. In an earlier analysis of several hundred of the donors, most TCR beta V segments were observed in productive rearrangements about 87% or about 30% of the time, broadly matching IMGT annotations. A later analysis found that most CMV-associated TCR beta chains appeared HLA-restricted, with HLA associations seemingly driven largely by CMV exposure. The presence/absence analyses assumed that sequencing depth was roughly uniform across donors, and that assumption may not be true. A few of the identified cytomegalovirus-associated TCR beta chains were confirmed in vitro to be specific for cytomegalovirus antigens. In a later analysis, 15,000 to 20,000 TCR beta sequences were associated with specific HLA alleles at a false discovery rate of 0.05. A group of highly shared sequence variants was considered likely to be a technical artifact of the sequencing pipeline. When HLA alleles, especially DR and DQ, strongly co-occurred, attributing TCR associations to individual alleles was difficult. A further reported finding was that TCR beta sequences accurately predicted the HLA-A and HLA-B alleles for most subjects in the first cohort. The cohort was sequenced for TCR beta chains only, and without alpha or paired-chain data the features that could be detected were limited. In a later analysis, HLA-associated TCR beta chains were found to be more clonally expanded and to have lower generation probabilities than equally common non-associated chains. According to the authors, the approach could potentially be generalized to other disease states and immunological phenotypes. V-gene and J-gene trimming of TCR beta chains was associated with a missense DCLRE1C variant in a later genetic analysis, and the association was replicated in an independent cohort. About 15 rarely observed V segments, including chromosome 9 orphons, were excluded from the earlier analysis of 550 to 700 of the donors because counts were too low. A later analysis found that TCR association rates varied across HLA loci, with DRB1 alleles showing the most associated TCRs and HLA-C alleles the fewest. The study listed 150 to 200 TCR beta chains as associated with cytomegalovirus. Because some donors lacked HLA typing at each locus, the association tests relied only on the typed subset. While some public TCRs were present in many individuals, most TCR sequences turned up only very rarely across donors. Correlated functional status among segregating V segments might reflect linkage disequilibrium, but an unknown experimental factor could not be ruled out. For the cohort, immune exposure information was limited to CMV serostatus. Some IMGT-functional V segments, including TRBV6-2 and TRBV6-3, could not be told apart with the 87-base-pair reads, so those segments were excluded.

The cohort consisted of more than 650 healthy bone marrow donors. At the time of sampling, every cohort member was nominally healthy, though immune exposures that went unrecorded were likely present. The donor tested CMV seropositive, placing the donor among the 250 to 350 seropositive members of the cohort. A peripheral blood sample was provided by each donor, and peripheral blood mononuclear cells were used for TCR beta sequencing. Genomic DNA extraction from the blood cell samples was performed with the Qiagen DNeasy Blood Extraction Kit. The CDR3 starts with the cysteine, ends with the phenylalanine, and has 14 residues. Kept here is only the CDR3 DNA, which spans 42 bases and is read in frame from base 1. From the germline V gene (reference sequence), CDR1 is MNHEY and CDR2 is SMNVEV. Libraries were made using the immunoSEQ multiplex PCR assay. For the multiplex PCR, a mixture combining 60 forward primers for TCR Vbeta segments and 13 reverse primers for TCR Jbeta segments was used. Amplification of the CDR3 region of rearranged TCR beta genes was performed with a multiplex PCR assay on genomic DNA. The amplified TCR beta libraries were sequenced on the Illumina HiSeq System as 87-base-pair reads. Per the original workflow: Across the 670 or so repertoires, a later analysis counted 75 million to 90 million unique TCR beta chains, approximately 10 million of which were shared by at least two donors. A nearest-neighbor algorithm error-corrected the raw reads and collapsed the reads into unique sequences, merging closely related sequences to remove PCR and sequencing errors. V, D and J gene segments were assigned by aligning CDR3 sequences to IMGT reference sequences. For a sequence to be retained, a match of at least six nucleotides was required to both a V gene segment and a J gene segment. Rearrangements were called productive when the CDR3 lacked stop codons and stayed in frame with V and J; all others were non-productive. Following IMGT convention, CDR3 was defined as the stretch from the second conserved V-encoded cysteine up to the conserved J-encoded phenylalanine. The earlier analysis of roughly 590 of the donors excluded any sequence lacking an unambiguous match to a single V gene segment. In an earlier analysis of some 590 of the donors, a V segment was called functional when productive rearrangements were above 56.7%, and segregating when the standard deviation between donors exceeded 5%. A statistical classification framework was built for diagnosing cytomegalovirus status from the catalog of TCR beta chain sequences. V and J gene assignment, in a later analysis, came from comparing TCR nucleotide sequences with IMGT/GENE-DB human TR gene sequences. In a later analysis, CDR3 sequences and most-parsimonious VDJ recombination scenarios were assigned using the TCRdist pipeline. In a later analysis, each TCR beta chain was defined by its CDR3 amino acid sequence together with its V-gene family, and reads without a unique V-gene family were excluded. In a later analysis, 450 to 600 highly shared, low-generation-probability nucleotide sequences were removed to address suspected cross-contamination and a sequencing artifact. In a later analysis, a clonal expansion index for each public chain was calculated from normalized within-repertoire ranks of inferred template counts. Generation probabilities in a later analysis came from a VDJ recombination model fitted to out-of-frame rearrangements, and those results were checked against IGoR. A later analysis scored TCR-TCR, TCR-HLA and TCR-CMV co-occurrence with hypergeometric tests, applying a repertoire-size bias correction to TCR pairs. In a later analysis, false discovery rates were estimated by permuting HLA or CMV assignments 20 times. In a later analysis, co-occurring TCRs were grouped using DBSCAN, with TCRdist sequence similarity added in when clustering inside HLA-allele-positive subsets. Co-occurrence clustering excluded repertoires with fewer than 30,000 or more than 120,000 public chains, plus five with anomalous nucleotide sharing. Here the immuneACCESS table is served through TCRdb, limited to in-frame sequences with V and J called. Missing clones are a known gap in these copies; in checked studies unresolved V genes cover under half, and the rest lacks a known reason. That table furnishes V, J and clone size, whereas the DNA furnished D and trimming. This sample comprises under 200,000 clones, 60% to 85% of them detected only once. Almost 3% of the sample belongs to the ten largest clones.

Input material: PBMCs. The V and J segments used are TRBV27 and TRBJ2-5, with 7 bases aligning to TRBD1. The J call may be faulty, since TRBJ2-7 better matches the DNA end. The sequence came from a woman in her 50s in good health and CMV-seropositive. The CDR3 region reads CASSLEGANYEQYF. The DNA reads as follows: TGTGCCAGCAGCCTTGAGGGGGCCAACTACGAGCAGTACTTC.